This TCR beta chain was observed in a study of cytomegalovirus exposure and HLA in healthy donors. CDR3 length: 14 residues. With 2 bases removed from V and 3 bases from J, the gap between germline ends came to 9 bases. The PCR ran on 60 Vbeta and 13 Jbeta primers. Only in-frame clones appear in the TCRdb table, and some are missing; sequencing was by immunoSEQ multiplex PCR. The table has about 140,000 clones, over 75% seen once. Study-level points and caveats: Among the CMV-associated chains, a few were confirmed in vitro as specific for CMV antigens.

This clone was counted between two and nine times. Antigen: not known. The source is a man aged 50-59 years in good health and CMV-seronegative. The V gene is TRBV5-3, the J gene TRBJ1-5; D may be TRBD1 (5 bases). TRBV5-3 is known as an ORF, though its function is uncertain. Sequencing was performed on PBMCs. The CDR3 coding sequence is TGTGCCAGAAGCTTAGGACACAACAATCAGCCCCAGCATTTT. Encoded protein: CARSLGHNNQPQHF.